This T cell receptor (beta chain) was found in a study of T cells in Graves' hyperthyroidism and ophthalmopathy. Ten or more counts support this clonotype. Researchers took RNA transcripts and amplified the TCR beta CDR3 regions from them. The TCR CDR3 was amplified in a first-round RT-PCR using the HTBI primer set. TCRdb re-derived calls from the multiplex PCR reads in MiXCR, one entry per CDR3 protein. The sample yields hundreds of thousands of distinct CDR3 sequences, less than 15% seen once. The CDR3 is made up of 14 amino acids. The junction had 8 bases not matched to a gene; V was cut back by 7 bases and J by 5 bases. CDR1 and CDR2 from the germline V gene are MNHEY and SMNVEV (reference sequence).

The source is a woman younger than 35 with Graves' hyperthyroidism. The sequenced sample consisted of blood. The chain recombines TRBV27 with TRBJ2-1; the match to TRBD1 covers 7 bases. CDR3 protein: CASTLRGPHNEQFF. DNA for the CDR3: TGTGCCAGCACCTTGAGGGGGCCCCACAATGAGCAGTTCTTC.